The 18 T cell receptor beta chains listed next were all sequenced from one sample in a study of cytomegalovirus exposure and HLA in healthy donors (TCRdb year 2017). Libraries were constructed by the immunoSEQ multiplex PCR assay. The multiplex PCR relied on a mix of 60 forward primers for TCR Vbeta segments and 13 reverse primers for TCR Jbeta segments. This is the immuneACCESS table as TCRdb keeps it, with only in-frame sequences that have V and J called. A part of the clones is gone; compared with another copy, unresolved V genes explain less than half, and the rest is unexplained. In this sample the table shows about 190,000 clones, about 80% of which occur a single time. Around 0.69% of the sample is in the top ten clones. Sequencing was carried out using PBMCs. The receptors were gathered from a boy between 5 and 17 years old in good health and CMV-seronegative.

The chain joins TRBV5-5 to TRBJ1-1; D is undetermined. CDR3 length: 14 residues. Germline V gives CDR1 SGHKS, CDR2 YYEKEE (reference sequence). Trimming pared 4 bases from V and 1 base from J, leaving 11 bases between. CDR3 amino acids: CASSPAGRNTEAFF. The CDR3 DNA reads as TGTGCCAGCAGCCCGGCGGGCCGGAACACTGAAGCTTTCTTT.

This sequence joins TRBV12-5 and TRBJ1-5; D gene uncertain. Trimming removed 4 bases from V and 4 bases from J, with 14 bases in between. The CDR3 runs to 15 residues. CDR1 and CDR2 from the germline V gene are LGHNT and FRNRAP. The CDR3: CASGSSSAGNQPQHF. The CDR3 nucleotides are TGTGCTAGTGGTTCCTCGTCTGCGGGGAATCAGCCCCAGCATTTT.

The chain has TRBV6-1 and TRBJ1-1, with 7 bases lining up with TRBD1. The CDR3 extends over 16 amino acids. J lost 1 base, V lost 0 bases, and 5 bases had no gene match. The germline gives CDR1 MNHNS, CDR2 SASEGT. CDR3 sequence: CASSEAPTGRNTEAFF. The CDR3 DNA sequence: TGTGCCAGCAGTGAAGCGCCGACAGGGCGGAACACTGAAGCTTTCTTT.

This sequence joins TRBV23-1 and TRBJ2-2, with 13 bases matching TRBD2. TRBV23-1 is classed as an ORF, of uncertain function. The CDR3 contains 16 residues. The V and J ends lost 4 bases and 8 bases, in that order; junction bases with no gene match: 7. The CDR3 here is CASSPTSGGAFGELFF. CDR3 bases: TGCGCCAGCAGTCCTACTAGCGGGGGGGCCTTTGGGGAGCTGTTTTTT.

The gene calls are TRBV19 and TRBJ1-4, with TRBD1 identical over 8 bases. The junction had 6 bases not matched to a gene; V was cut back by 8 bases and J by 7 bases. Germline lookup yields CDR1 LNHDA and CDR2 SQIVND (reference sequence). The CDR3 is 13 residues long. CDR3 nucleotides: TGTGCCAGTCGACAGGGGAAAACTGAAAAACTGTTTTTT. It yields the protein CASRQGKTEKLFF.

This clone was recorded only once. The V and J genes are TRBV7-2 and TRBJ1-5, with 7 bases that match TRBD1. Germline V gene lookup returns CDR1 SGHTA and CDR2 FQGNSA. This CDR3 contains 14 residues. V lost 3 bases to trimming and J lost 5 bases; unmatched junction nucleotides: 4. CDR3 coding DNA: TGTGCCAGCAGCTTGGATACAGGGGATCAGCCCCAGCATTTT. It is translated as CASSLDTGDQPQHF.

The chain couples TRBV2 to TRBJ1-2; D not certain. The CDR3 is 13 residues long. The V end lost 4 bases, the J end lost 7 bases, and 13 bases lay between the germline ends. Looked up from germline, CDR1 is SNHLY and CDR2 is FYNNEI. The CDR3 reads CASSVEGVGGYTF. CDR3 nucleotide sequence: TGTGCCAGCAGTGTGGAGGGTGTAGGTGGCTACACCTTC.

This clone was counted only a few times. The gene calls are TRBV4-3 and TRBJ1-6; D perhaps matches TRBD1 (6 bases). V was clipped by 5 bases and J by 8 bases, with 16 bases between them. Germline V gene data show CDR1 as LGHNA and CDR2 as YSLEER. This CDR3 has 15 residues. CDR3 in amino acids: CASSDTGRRDSPLHF. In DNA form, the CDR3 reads TGCGCCAGCAGCGATACAGGGAGACGAGATTCACCCCTCCACTTT.

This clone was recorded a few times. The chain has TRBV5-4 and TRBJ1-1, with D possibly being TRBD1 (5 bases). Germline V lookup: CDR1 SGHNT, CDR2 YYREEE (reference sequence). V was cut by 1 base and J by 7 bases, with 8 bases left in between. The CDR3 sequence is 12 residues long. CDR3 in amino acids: CASSLRRGEAFF. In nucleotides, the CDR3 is TGTGCCAGCAGCTTGAGAAGGGGTGAAGCTTTCTTT.

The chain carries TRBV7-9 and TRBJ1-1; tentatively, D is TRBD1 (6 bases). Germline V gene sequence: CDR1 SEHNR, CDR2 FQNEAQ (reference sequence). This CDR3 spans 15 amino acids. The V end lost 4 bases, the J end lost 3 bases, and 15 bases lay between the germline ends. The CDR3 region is CASSSATGIDTEAFF. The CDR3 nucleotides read TGTGCCAGCAGCTCAGCCACAGGGATAGACACTGAAGCTTTCTTT.

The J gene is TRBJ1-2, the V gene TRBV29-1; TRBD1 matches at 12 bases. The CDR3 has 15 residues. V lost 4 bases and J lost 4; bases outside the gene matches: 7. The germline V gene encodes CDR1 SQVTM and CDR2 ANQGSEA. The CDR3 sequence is CSVAPGTGGTYGYTF. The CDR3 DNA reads TGCAGCGTTGCTCCCGGGACAGGGGGCACCTATGGCTACACCTTC. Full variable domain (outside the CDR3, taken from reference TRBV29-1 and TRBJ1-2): SAVISQKPSRDICQRGTSLTIQCQVDSQVTMMFWYRQQPGQSLTLIATANQGSEATYESGFVIDKFPISRPNLTFSTLTVSNMSPEDSSIYLCSVAPGTGGTYGYTFGSGTRLTVV.

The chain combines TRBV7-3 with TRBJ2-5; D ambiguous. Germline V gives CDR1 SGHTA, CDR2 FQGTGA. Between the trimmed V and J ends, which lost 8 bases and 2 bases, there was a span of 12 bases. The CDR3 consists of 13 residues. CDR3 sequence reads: CASSLNFQETQYF. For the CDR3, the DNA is TGTGCCAGCTCACTGAACTTTCAAGAGACCCAGTACTTC.

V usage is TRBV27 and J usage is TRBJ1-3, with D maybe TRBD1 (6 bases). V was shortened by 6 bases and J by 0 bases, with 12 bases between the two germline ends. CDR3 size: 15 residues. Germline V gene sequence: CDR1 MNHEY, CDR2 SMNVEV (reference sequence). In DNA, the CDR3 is TGTGCCAGCAGGGACAGTTTTTTCTCTGGAAACACCATATATTTT. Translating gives CASRDSFFSGNTIYF.

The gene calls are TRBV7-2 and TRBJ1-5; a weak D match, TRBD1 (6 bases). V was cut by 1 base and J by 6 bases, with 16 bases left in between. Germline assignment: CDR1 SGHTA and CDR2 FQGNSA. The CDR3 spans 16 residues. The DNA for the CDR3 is TGTGCCAGCAGCTTAGTATTATTACAGGGACGTCAGCCCCAGCATTTT. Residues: CASSLVLLQGRQPQHF.

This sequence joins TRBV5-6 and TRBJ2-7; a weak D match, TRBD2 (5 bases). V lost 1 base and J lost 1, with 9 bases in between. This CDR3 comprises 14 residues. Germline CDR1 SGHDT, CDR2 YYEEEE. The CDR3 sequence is CASSLSSGSYEQYF. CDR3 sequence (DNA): TGTGCCAGCAGCTTGTCAAGCGGATCCTACGAGCAGTACTTC.

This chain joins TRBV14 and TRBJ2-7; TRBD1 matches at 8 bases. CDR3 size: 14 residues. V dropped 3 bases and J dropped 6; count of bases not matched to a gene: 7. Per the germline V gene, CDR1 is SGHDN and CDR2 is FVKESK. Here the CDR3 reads CASSHRTGTGEQYF. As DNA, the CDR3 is TGTGCCAGCAGCCACCGGACAGGGACGGGCGAGCAGTACTTC.

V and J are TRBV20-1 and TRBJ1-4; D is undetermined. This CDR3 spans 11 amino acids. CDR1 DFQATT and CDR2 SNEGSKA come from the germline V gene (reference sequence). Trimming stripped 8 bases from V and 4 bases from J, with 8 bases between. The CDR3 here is CSIPSNEKLFF. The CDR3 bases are TGCAGTATTCCGAGTAATGAAAAACTGTTTTTT.

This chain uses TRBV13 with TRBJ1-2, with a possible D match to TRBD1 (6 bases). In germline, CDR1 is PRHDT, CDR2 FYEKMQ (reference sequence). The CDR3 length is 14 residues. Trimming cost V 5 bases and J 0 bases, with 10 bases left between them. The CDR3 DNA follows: TGTGCCAGCAGCGGACAGTCCCCTAACTATGGCTACACCTTC. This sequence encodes CASSGQSPNYGYTF.